What follows describes a single T cell receptor (beta chain). In germline, CDR1 is SGDLS, CDR2 YYNGEE. With 0 bases removed from V and 8 bases from J, the gap between germline ends came to 2 bases. The CDR3 has 11 residues. This entry belongs to a study of identifying expanded T cells in peripheral blood. TCRdb keeps only in-frame clones here, not all; method: immunoSEQ multiplex PCR. Here the sample spans around 57,000 clones, more than 75% being singletons. The sample taken for sequencing was blood. The J gene is TRBJ2-2, the V gene TRBV9; D uncertain. The sequence derives from a person aged 18 to 70 in good health. CDR3 loop: CASSVGGELFF. In DNA, the CDR3 is TGTGCCAGCAGCGTAGGAGGGGAGCTGTTTTTT.